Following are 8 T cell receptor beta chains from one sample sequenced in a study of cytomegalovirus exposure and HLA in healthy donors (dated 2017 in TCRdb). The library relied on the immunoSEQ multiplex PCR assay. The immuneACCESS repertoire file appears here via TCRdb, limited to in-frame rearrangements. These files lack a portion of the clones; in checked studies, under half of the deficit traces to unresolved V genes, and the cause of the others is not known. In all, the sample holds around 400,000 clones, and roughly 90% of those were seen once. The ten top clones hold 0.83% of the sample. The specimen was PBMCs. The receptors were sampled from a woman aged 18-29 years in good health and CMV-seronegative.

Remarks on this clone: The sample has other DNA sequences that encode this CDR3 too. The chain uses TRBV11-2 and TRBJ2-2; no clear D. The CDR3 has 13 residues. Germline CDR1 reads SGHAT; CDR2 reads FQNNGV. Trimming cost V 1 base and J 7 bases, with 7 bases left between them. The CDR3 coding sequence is TGTGCCAGCAGCTTAGCGGGTGGCGGGGAGCTGTTTTTT. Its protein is CASSLAGGGELFF.

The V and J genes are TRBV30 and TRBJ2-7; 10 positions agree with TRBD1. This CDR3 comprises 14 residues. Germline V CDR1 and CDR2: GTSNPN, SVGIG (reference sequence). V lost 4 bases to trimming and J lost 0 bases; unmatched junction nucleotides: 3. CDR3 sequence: CAWTRDRGSYEQYF. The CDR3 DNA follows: TGTGCCTGGACCCGGGACAGGGGCTCCTACGAGCAGTACTTC.

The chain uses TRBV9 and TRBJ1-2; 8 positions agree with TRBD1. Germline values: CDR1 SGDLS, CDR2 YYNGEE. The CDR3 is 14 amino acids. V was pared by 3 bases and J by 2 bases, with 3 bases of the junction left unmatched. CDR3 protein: CASSERQGNYGYTF. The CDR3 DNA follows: TGTGCCAGCAGCGAACGACAGGGGAACTATGGCTACACCTTC.

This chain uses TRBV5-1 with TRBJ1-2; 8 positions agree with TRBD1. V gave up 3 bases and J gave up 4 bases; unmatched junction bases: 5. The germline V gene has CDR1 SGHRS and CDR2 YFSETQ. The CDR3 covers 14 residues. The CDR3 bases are TGCGCCAGCAGCTATGACAGGGGAGGCTATGGCTACACCTTC. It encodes CASSYDRGGYGYTF.

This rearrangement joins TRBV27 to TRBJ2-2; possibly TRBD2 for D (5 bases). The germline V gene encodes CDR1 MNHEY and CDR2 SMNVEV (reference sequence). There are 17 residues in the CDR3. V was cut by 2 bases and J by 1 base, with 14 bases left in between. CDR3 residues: CASSLIQSSGNTGELFF. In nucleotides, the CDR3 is TGTGCCAGCAGTTTAATTCAGTCCAGCGGGAACACCGGGGAGCTGTTTTTT.

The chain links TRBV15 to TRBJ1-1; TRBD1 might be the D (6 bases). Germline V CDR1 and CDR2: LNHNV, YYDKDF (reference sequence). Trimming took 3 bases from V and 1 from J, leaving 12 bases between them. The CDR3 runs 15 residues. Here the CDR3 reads CATSRTGLGNTEAFF. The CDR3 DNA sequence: TGTGCCACCAGCAGGACAGGTTTGGGGAACACTGAAGCTTTCTTT.

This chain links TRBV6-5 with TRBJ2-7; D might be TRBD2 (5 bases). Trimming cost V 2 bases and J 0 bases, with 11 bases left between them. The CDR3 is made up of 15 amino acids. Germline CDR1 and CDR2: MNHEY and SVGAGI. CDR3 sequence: CASSYRKGSSYEQYF. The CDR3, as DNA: TGTGCCAGCAGTTACCGGAAAGGGAGCTCCTACGAGCAGTACTTC.

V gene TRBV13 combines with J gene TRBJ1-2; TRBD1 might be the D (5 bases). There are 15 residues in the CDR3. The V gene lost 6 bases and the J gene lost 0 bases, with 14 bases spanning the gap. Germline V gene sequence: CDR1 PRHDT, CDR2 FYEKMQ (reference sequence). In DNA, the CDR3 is TGTGCCAGCAGTCCGGGGGTGGGGACTAACTATGGCTACACCTTC. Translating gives CASSPGVGTNYGYTF.